Below are 13 T cell receptor beta chains sequenced from a single sample in a study of a mutant IDH1 vaccine in newly diagnosed glioma. Time point noted: week 11, during vaccination. The vaccine gave 300 ug of a 20-mer mutant IDH1 peptide subcutaneously per dose. Their cognate antigens are unknown. Here immunoSEQ multiplex PCR was the method, and the copy in TCRdb shows in-frame clones only, minus some. The sample contains under 35,000 clones, 90% of which appear only once. The sequenced sample was PBMCs, obtained from a glioma patient whose treatment included an IDH1 peptide vaccine. The receptors stem from a man younger than 35 with glioma.

CDR3 nucleotides: TGCGCCAGCAGCTTGGACGGGCTAGATGGCTACACCTTC. Amino acid sequence: CASSLDGLDGYTF. The V and J genes are TRBV5-1 and TRBJ1-2; D remains unclear. Germline values: CDR1 SGHRS, CDR2 YFSETQ. This CDR3 spans 13 amino acids. Trimming took 0 bases from V and 6 from J, leaving 9 bases between them.

This sequence joins TRBV30 and TRBJ2-7; 10 bases line up with TRBD1. Germline V lookup: CDR1 GTSNPN, CDR2 SVGIG (reference sequence). This CDR3 is built from 14 residues. V lost 5 bases and J lost 3; bases outside the gene matches: 7. The CDR3 DNA sequence: TGTGCCTGGGAGCGGACAGGGGGTCTCTACGAGCAGTACTTC. Amino acids: CAWERTGGLYEQYF.

The gene calls are TRBV29-1 and TRBJ1-1; no definite D call. The length of the CDR3 is 12 residues. V lost 1 base, J lost 1 base, and 4 bases lay in between. Germline assignment: CDR1 SQVTM and CDR2 ANQGSEA. In nucleotides, the CDR3 is TGCAGCGTTGAAGGGCCGAACACTGAAGCTTTCTTT. Its translation is CSVEGPNTEAFF.

The V call is TRBV19, the J call TRBJ2-1; the D gene is possibly TRBD1 (6 bases). The germline V gene has CDR1 LNHDA and CDR2 SQIVND (reference sequence). V was cut by 4 bases and J by 4 bases, with 14 bases left in between. The CDR3 has 15 amino acids. Here the CDR3 DNA reads TGTGCCAGTAGTAATGGGGGCAGAATTTACAATGAGCAGTTCTTC. It specifies CASSNGGRIYNEQFF.

This rearrangement joins TRBV29-1 to TRBJ2-6, with 8 bases aligning to TRBD1. The CDR3 extends over 20 amino acids. V lost 4 bases and J lost 0; bases outside the gene matches: 17. Germline CDR1 reads SQVTM; CDR2 reads ANQGSEA. The DNA of the CDR3 is TGCAGCGTTGCCTTTCTGTCTCCGGGACAGGACATCTCTGGGGCCAACGTCCTGACTTTC. It is translated as CSVAFLSPGQDISGANVLTF. Full variable domain (remainder filled in from reference TRBV29-1 and TRBJ2-6): SAVISQKPSRDICQRGTSLTIQCQVDSQVTMMFWYRQQPGQSLTLIATANQGSEATYESGFVIDKFPISRPNLTFSTLTVSNMSPEDSSIYLCSVAFLSPGQDISGANVLTFGAGSRLTVL.

J is TRBJ1-2 and V is TRBV10-3, with 10 bases lining up with TRBD1. From germline, CDR1 is ENHRY and CDR2 SYGVKD. Trimming took 5 bases from V and 8 from J; bases not matched to a gene: 8. This CDR3 spans 14 amino acids. The CDR3 loop is CAISRQGAADGYTF. The CDR3 DNA follows: TGTGCCATCAGTAGACAGGGGGCGGCTGACGGCTACACCTTC.

J is TRBJ2-7 and V is TRBV30; unclear D gene. Germline V gene data show CDR1 as GTSNPN and CDR2 as SVGIG (reference sequence). Trimming pared 5 bases from V and 5 bases from J, leaving 13 bases between. There are 12 residues in the CDR3. CDR3 loop: CAWAATLNEQYF. CDR3 coding DNA: TGTGCCTGGGCGGCGACATTGAACGAGCAGTACTTC.

V and J are TRBV29-1 and TRBJ2-5, with 12 bases aligning to TRBD2. Judging by the DNA end, TRBJ2-7 fits better; the J call may be wrong. In germline, CDR1 is SQVTM, CDR2 ANQGSEA. This CDR3 has 14 amino acids. The CDR3 sequence is CSVEGTSGTYEQYF. In DNA form, the CDR3 reads TGCAGCGTTGAAGGGACTAGCGGGACCTACGAGCAGTACTTC.

V gene TRBV5-1 combines with J gene TRBJ2-1, with 10 bases fitting TRBD2. This CDR3 is built from 15 residues. The J segment lost 7 bases and the V segment lost 3 bases, leaving 7 bases of the junction unmatched. The germline gives CDR1 SGHRS, CDR2 YFSETQ. The CDR3 region is CASSSGGSGRNEQFF. Written as DNA, the CDR3 is TGCGCCAGCAGCTCCGGCGGTAGCGGGAGGAATGAGCAGTTCTTC.

The chain couples TRBV10-2 to TRBJ2-3, with 7 bases identical to TRBD2. The trim removed 0 bases at V and 1 base at J, leaving 7 bases unmatched. Germline V gene data show CDR1 as WSHSY and CDR2 as SAAADI. The CDR3 contains 17 residues. In nucleotides, the CDR3 is TGCGCCAGCAGTGAGTCCCCTAGCGGCCATGGCACAGATACGCAGTATTTT. This sequence encodes CASSESPSGHGTDTQYF.

J is TRBJ1-2 and V is TRBV4-1; the D is unclear. The ends were cut back, 0 bases at V and 3 bases at J, with 8 bases in the middle. CDR3 size: 14 residues. Germline V lookup: CDR1 MGHRA, CDR2 YSYEKL. The CDR3 protein is CASSQERVDYGYTF. In DNA, the CDR3 is TGCGCCAGCAGCCAAGAACGGGTTGACTATGGCTACACCTTC.

In this sample, this clone turned up a few times. The CDR3 loop reads CASSYVTRRGNQPQHF. CDR3 coding DNA: TGTGCCAGCAGTTACGTAACACGGCGAGGCAATCAGCCCCAGCATTTT. The chain combines TRBV6-6 with TRBJ1-5; D not resolved. CDR1 MNHNY and CDR2 SVGAGI come from the germline V gene (reference sequence). The V end was cut by 2 bases, the J end by 2 bases, with 13 bases between. The CDR3 extends over 16 amino acids.

J is TRBJ1-1 and V is TRBV7-2, with TRBD1 as a possible D gene (6 bases). Trimming shortened V by 1 base and J by 5 bases, and 11 bases separated the two germline ends. Germline V gene sequence: CDR1 SGHTA, CDR2 FQGNSA. CDR3 length: 14 amino acids. In DNA form, the CDR3 reads TGTGCCAGCAGCTTAGGGGGGGCGAGGACTGAAGCTTTCTTT. Amino acid sequence: CASSLGGARTEAFF.